One sample yielded the 15 T cell receptor beta chains listed below, sequenced in a study of blood T cell repertoires in COVID-19. Clones were sequenced by immunoSEQ multiplex PCR, and TCRdb holds only the in-frame ones, with some missing. The sample has about 300,000 clones, 89% seen once. Sequences were obtained from PBMCs or T cells enriched from blood (not recorded which). Receptors were obtained from a woman between 35 and 50 years old who had recovered from COVID-19.

V usage is TRBV27 and J usage is TRBJ2-2; 9 nucleotides align to TRBD1. CDR1 is MNHEY, CDR2 SMNVEV, per germline (reference sequence). The CDR3 has 18 amino acids. The junction had 7 bases not matched to a gene; V was cut back by 1 base and J by 1 base. The CDR3 sequence is CASSLYPNRGRNTGELFF. The CDR3 coding sequence is TGTGCCAGCAGTTTATACCCCAACAGGGGGCGGAACACCGGGGAGCTGTTTTTT.

The chain recombines TRBV7-2 with TRBJ2-1, with 7 bases fitting TRBD2. Trimming removed 5 bases from V and 5 bases from J; junction bases left unmatched: 12. Germline V lookup: CDR1 SGHTA, CDR2 FQGNSA. This CDR3 comprises 16 residues. In nucleotides, the CDR3 is TGTGCCAGCAGCCCCGGGGGAGCGGGGACCAACAATGAGCAGTTCTTC. Translation: CASSPGGAGTNNEQFF.

The CDR3 DNA reads TGTGCCAGCTCAACTAGCCTGGACTACGAGCAGTACTTC. Encoded protein: CASSTSLDYEQYF. This chain joins TRBV18 and TRBJ2-7; weak D call: TRBD2 (6 bases). CDR1 is KGHSH, CDR2 LQKENI, per germline. This CDR3 region has 13 residues. V lost 5 bases, J lost 3 bases, and 11 bases lay in between.

The V call is TRBV3-1 (or the pseudogene TRBV3-2), the J call TRBJ2-3; TRBD2 matches at 10 bases. The CDR3 has 16 residues. Trimming at V came to 1 base and at J to 8 bases, leaving 9 bases not matched to a gene. CDR1 LGHDT and CDR2 YNNKEL come from the germline V gene (reference sequence). The DNA for the CDR3 is TGTGCCAGCAGCCAAGCAAGCGGGAGGGCCGGAGTTACGCAGTATTTT. Protein sequence: CASSQASGRAGVTQYF.

This chain links TRBV4-1 with TRBJ1-5; 7 nucleotides agree with TRBD1. CDR3 length equals 15 residues. The germline CDR1 and CDR2 sequences are MGHRA and YSYEKL. After removal of 4 bases from V and 3 bases from J, the junction contained 6 bases not matched to a gene. In nucleotides, the CDR3 is TGCGCCAGCAGCCGCTTAGGGACAGTCAATCAGCCCCAGCATTTT. Protein sequence: CASSRLGTVNQPQHF.

This clone occurred a few times. This specimen includes other DNA sequences encoding the same CDR3. The chain carries TRBV5-4 and TRBJ1-2; D might be TRBD1 (6 bases). Germline V CDR1 and CDR2: SGHNT, YYREEE (reference sequence). Trimming left V 4 bases short and J 4 bases short, with 14 bases between. The CDR3 is made up of 14 amino acids. Here the CDR3 DNA reads TGTGCCAGCAGCCCGGACGGCAGGGGCTATGGCTACACCTTC. It yields the protein CASSPDGRGYGYTF.

This chain uses TRBV5-1 with TRBJ2-7; D gene ambiguous. V was trimmed by 2 bases and J by 3 bases, leaving 18 bases between them. CDR1 is SGHRS and CDR2 is YFSETQ in the germline V gene. This CDR3 has 16 amino acids. The CDR3 DNA reads as TGCGCCAGCAGCTTAGGTGGCGGATCGTACAACTACGAGCAGTACTTC. Translated: CASSLGGGSYNYEQYF.

This clone has only a few counts. The rearrangement uses TRBV5-6 and TRBJ1-5; D call uncertain. CDR3 length: 14 residues. The germline V gene encodes CDR1 SGHDT and CDR2 YYEEEE. Trimming removed 0 bases from V and 4 bases from J, with 8 bases in between. CDR3 DNA: TGTGCCAGCAGCTTGGCTGGCCCAAATCAGCCCCAGCATTTT. Translating it yields CASSLAGPNQPQHF.

The chain couples TRBV5-1 to TRBJ2-2, with D maybe TRBD2 (6 bases). This CDR3 spans 15 amino acids. Per the germline V gene, CDR1 is SGHRS and CDR2 is YFSETQ. Trimming cost V 6 bases and J 0 bases, with 12 bases left between them. CDR3 loop: CASTLGGSNTGELFF. In DNA form, the CDR3 reads TGCGCCAGCACCCTGGGGGGTTCGAACACCGGGGAGCTGTTTTTT.

This rearrangement joins TRBV25-1 to TRBJ1-2; D is uncertain. The V gene lost 7 bases and the J gene lost 8 bases, with 11 bases spanning the gap. CDR3 length: 11 amino acids. Per the germline V gene, CDR1 is MGHDK and CDR2 is SYGVNS. Here the CDR3 reads CASKESAGYTF. CDR3 in DNA: TGTGCCAGCAAGGAGTCCGCCGGCTACACCTTC.

CDR3 in amino acids: CASTSGTDTQYF. DNA for the CDR3: TGTGCCAGCACATCCGGGACAGATACGCAGTATTTT. This chain joins TRBV6-5 and TRBJ2-3; D uncertain. There are 12 residues in the CDR3. Trimming took 7 bases from V and 3 from J, leaving 8 bases between them. Germline V gene data show CDR1 as MNHEY and CDR2 as SVGAGI.

This clone has a single count. CDR3 amino acids: CSASKTGYNEQFF. The CDR3 region has the DNA TGCAGTGCTAGTAAGACAGGGTACAATGAGCAGTTCTTC. The genes are TRBV20-1 and TRBJ2-1, with TRBD1 matching over 7 bases. There are 13 residues in the CDR3. With 3 bases clipped from V and 4 bases from J, the junction kept 3 bases outside the gene matches. CDR1 is DFQATT and CDR2 is SNEGSKA in the germline V gene (reference sequence).

This chain connects TRBV27 to TRBJ1-5, with D possibly TRBD1 on 5 matching bases. The CDR3 covers 15 residues. Germline CDR1 reads MNHEY; CDR2 reads SMNVEV (reference sequence). V lost 8 bases and J lost 2, with 16 bases in between. The CDR3 loop reads CASGAVERGNQPQHF. Here the CDR3 DNA reads TGTGCCAGCGGGGCTGTGGAAAGGGGCAATCAGCCCCAGCATTTT.

The V and J genes are TRBV6-5 and TRBJ2-5; weak D call: TRBD2 (5 bases). Trimming removed 6 bases at V and 2 bases at J, with 10 bases between. CDR1 is MNHEY, CDR2 SVGAGI, per germline. The CDR3 has 13 residues. CDR3 in DNA: TGTGCCAGCAGATCGAGCGGACAAGAGACCCAGTACTTC. As protein: CASRSSGQETQYF.

The chain combines TRBV30 with TRBJ1-1, with D tentatively TRBD1 (5 bases). This CDR3 has 13 residues. Germline values: CDR1 GTSNPN, CDR2 SVGIG (reference sequence). The V gene lost 0 bases and the J gene lost 4 bases, with 9 bases spanning the gap. The CDR3 DNA follows: TGTGCCTGGAGTGTTCAGGGACTCACTGAAGCTTTCTTT. Translating gives CAWSVQGLTEAFF.